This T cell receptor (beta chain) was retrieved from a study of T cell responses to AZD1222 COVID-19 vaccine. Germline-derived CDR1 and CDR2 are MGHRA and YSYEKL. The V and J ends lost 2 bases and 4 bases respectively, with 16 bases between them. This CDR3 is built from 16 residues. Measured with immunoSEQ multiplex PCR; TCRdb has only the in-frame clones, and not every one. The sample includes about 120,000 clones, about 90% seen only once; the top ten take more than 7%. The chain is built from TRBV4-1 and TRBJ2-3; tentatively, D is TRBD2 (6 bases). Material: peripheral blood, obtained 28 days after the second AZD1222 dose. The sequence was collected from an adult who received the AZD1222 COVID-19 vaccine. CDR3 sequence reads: CASSQNSHGGSDTQYF. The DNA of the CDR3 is TGCGCCAGCAGCCAAAATAGCCACGGGGGATCAGATACGCAGTATTTT.